These 21 T cell receptor beta chains share one sample of origin, sequenced in a study of control samples from healthy donors and cancer patients. Here immunoSEQ multiplex PCR was the method, and the copy in TCRdb shows in-frame clones only, minus some. The table records around 80,000 clones, 87% of them present only once. The sequencing input was blood. The receptor set was obtained from a man in his forties or fifties in good health.

This chain's CDR3 is CASSSGGAAYNEQFF. The CDR3 DNA reads as TGTGCCAGCAGCTCCGGGGGGGCCGCCTACAATGAGCAGTTCTTC. The rearrangement joins TRBV7-3 to TRBJ2-1, with 8 bases matching TRBD2. The length of the CDR3 is 15 residues. V trimming: 4 bases; J trimming: 2 bases; junction bases outside the gene matches: 4. The V gene's germline CDR1 is SGHTA and CDR2 FQGTGA.

The chain is built from TRBV7-8 and TRBJ1-6; possible D gene TRBD1, 6 bases. The V end lost 4 bases, the J end lost 9 bases, and 13 bases lay between the germline ends. This CDR3 contains 14 residues. Germline loops: CDR1 SGHVS, CDR2 FQNEAQ. The CDR3 region has the DNA TGTGCCAGCAGCTCGATTCAGGGGACTTCACCCCTCCACTTT. Translated: CASSSIQGTSPLHF.

The chain has TRBV19 and TRBJ2-7; 10 bases match TRBD2. From germline, CDR1 is LNHDA and CDR2 SQIVND (reference sequence). The CDR3 spans 17 residues. V shed 3 bases, J shed 0 bases, and the junction held 8 bases outside the gene matches. The CDR3 nucleotides are TGTGCCAGTAGTATCTTCTTGACTAGCGGGCCCTCCTACGAGCAGTACTTC. Its protein product is CASSIFLTSGPSYEQYF.

The chain employs TRBV4-3 and TRBJ2-1; unclear D gene. V lost 1 base to trimming and J lost 6 bases, with 7 bases between them. Germline assignment: CDR1 LGHNA and CDR2 YSLEER. The CDR3 covers 13 residues. Here the CDR3 reads CASSQGLGNEQFF. CDR3 in DNA: TGCGCCAGCAGCCAAGGTCTTGGCAATGAGCAGTTCTTC.

J is TRBJ1-5 and V is TRBV19; 7 positions match TRBD1. J lost 0 bases, V lost 5 bases, and 13 bases had no gene match. The CDR3 has 18 amino acids. From germline, CDR1 is LNHDA and CDR2 SQIVND (reference sequence). As DNA, the CDR3 is TGTGCCAGTAGTTTCTCGGGACAGAAGCTCATTAGCAATCAGCCCCAGCATTTT. The encoded protein is CASSFSGQKLISNQPQHF.

The CDR3 DNA reads TGTGCCAGCAATCCAGAACCAGGGAGAAACTATGGCTACACCTTC. It specifies CASNPEPGRNYGYTF. The J gene is TRBJ1-2, the V gene TRBV6-5; a possible D gene is TRBD1 (5 bases). The CDR3 has 15 residues. Trimming cost V 7 bases and J 2 bases, with 17 bases left between them. Germline-derived CDR1 and CDR2 are MNHEY and SVGAGI.

The chain employs TRBV7-6 and TRBJ1-1; the match to TRBD1 covers 7 bases. The CDR3 totals 14 residues. The germline CDR1 and CDR2 sequences are SGHVS and FNYEAQ. The J segment lost 6 bases and the V segment lost 5 bases, leaving 9 bases of the junction unmatched. The CDR3 region is CASSVQGIISEAFF. CDR3 bases: TGTGCCAGCAGCGTACAGGGGATTATCTCTGAAGCTTTCTTT. Filled out from reference TRBV7-6 and TRBJ1-1, the complete variable domain reads GAGVSQSPRYKVTKRGQDVALRCDPISGHVSLYWYRQALGQGPEFLTYFNYEAQQDKSGLPNDRFSAERPEGSISTLTIQRTEQRDSAMYRCASSVQGIISEAFFGQGTRLTVV.

This chain connects TRBV21-1 to TRBJ1-2. TRBV21-1 is described as a pseudogene. CDR3 length: 12 residues. In DNA form, the CDR3 reads TGTGCCAGCAGCCCGTTGGTCTATGGCTACACCTTC. Amino acid sequence: CASSPLVYGYTF.

J is TRBJ1-4 and V is TRBV23-1; D remains unclear. Being an ORF, TRBV23-1 has a function that is uncertain. The CDR3 extends over 15 amino acids. Trimming left V 0 bases short and J 7 bases short, with 12 bases between. CDR3 DNA: TGCGCCAGCAGTCAATCTTGCAGCGTCGGTGAAAAACTGTTTTTT. Its translation is CASSQSCSVGEKLFF.

This clone was recorded a few times. The chain joins TRBV7-2 to TRBJ1-2; D possibly corresponds to TRBD1 (6 bases). Trimming removed 0 bases at V and 8 bases at J, with 10 bases between. The germline V gene encodes CDR1 SGHTA and CDR2 FQGNSA. The CDR3 is 13 residues long. The CDR3, as DNA: TGTGCCAGCAGCTTAGCGCTCAGGGGAGGCTACACCTTC. The encoded protein is CASSLALRGGYTF.

The chain couples TRBV5-6 to TRBJ2-7, with 9 bases matching TRBD2. Germline V CDR1 and CDR2: SGHDT, YYEEEE. This CDR3 spans 15 amino acids. V lost 4 bases and J lost 2; bases outside the gene matches: 7. This CDR3 is CASSPLAGVTYEQYF. The CDR3, as DNA: TGTGCCAGCAGCCCTTTAGCGGGAGTCACCTACGAGCAGTACTTC.

A few counts support this clone. The chain uses TRBV6-5 and TRBJ1-4, with a possible D match to TRBD1 (6 bases). Looked up from germline, CDR1 is MNHEY and CDR2 is SVGAGI. The V gene lost 0 bases and the J gene lost 2 bases, with 10 bases spanning the gap. CDR3 length equals 16 residues. CDR3 sequence reads: CASSYSRRGTNEKLFF. The CDR3 DNA sequence: TGTGCCAGCAGTTACTCACGGAGGGGGACTAATGAAAAACTGTTTTTT.

The rearrangement links TRBV4-3 to TRBJ2-7, with 8 bases identical to TRBD2. J gave up 7 bases and V 0 bases, and 14 bases lay outside the gene matches. The CDR3 has 17 residues. Germline V gene data show CDR1 as LGHNA and CDR2 as YSLEER. The CDR3 protein is CASSQDLAGGTLDEQYF. The CDR3 DNA reads TGCGCCAGCAGCCAAGATTTGGCGGGAGGTACCCTCGATGAGCAGTACTTC.

The rearrangement links TRBV12-5 to TRBJ1-1; perhaps TRBD1 as D (6 bases). Deletions cut 2 bases from V and 8 bases from J, with 15 bases between. Germline CDR1 LGHNT, CDR2 FRNRAP. The CDR3 totals 14 residues. The CDR3 nucleotides are TGTGCTAGTGGTTTGAAAACAGGGCCTATAGAAGCTTTCTTT. Translated, it gives CASGLKTGPIEAFF.

This clone appeared a few times. This chain links TRBV9 with TRBJ1-6, with 7 bases lining up with TRBD1. In germline, CDR1 is SGDLS, CDR2 YYNGEE. V shed 2 bases, J shed 0 bases, and the junction held 2 bases outside the gene matches. The CDR3 extends over 16 amino acids. The chain's CDR3 is CASSVTGNSYNSPLHF. CDR3 nucleotide sequence: TGTGCCAGCAGCGTGACAGGGAACTCCTATAATTCACCCCTCCACTTT.

V and J are TRBV6-6 and TRBJ1-2; D is possibly TRBD1 (6 bases). Deletions cut 6 bases from V and 2 bases from J, with 16 bases between. The CDR3 loop spans 15 amino acids. Germline-derived CDR1 and CDR2 are MNHNY and SVGAGI (reference sequence). The CDR3 DNA sequence: TGTGCCAGCAGATCGGGGGCGTTTGAAAACTATGGCTACACCTTC. As protein: CASRSGAFENYGYTF.

The gene calls are TRBV4-2 and TRBJ2-3; TRBD2 aligns across 8 bases. The germline CDR1 and CDR2 sequences are LGHNA and YNFKEQ. V was clipped by 2 bases and J by 7 bases; unmatched bases: 11. The CDR3 contains 16 residues. Here the CDR3 reads CASSQSGGSNVYTQYF. CDR3 coding DNA: TGTGCCAGCAGCCAAAGCGGGGGCTCAAACGTTTATACGCAGTATTTT.

The V and J genes are TRBV5-1 and TRBJ1-1, with D unclear. Trimming stripped 0 bases from V and 0 bases from J, with 6 bases between. CDR1 is SGHRS, CDR2 YFSETQ, per germline. There are 14 residues in the CDR3. CDR3 nucleotides: TGCGCCAGCAGCTTGGCCTACATGAACACTGAAGCTTTCTTT. Encoded protein: CASSLAYMNTEAFF.

This clone has just a few counts. The V call is TRBV20-1, the J call TRBJ1-2, with a weak D call TRBD1 (6 bases). The CDR3 extends over 14 amino acids. V lost 3 bases and J lost 6, with 17 bases in between. The V gene's germline CDR1 is DFQATT and CDR2 SNEGSKA (reference sequence). CDR3 DNA sequence: TGCAGTGCTAGTGCGGGGGACACAACTAATGGCTACACCTTC. It specifies CSASAGDTTNGYTF.

V gene TRBV24-1 combines with J gene TRBJ1-2; D might be TRBD1 (5 bases). The CDR3 is 14 amino acids. Looked up from germline, CDR1 is KGHDR and CDR2 is SFDVKD. Trimming cost V 5 bases and J 3 bases, with 12 bases left between them. CDR3 in DNA: TGTGCCACCAGTGGTCGAGGGGACGACTATGGCTACACCTTC. As protein: CATSGRGDDYGYTF.

The count of this clone is one. V is TRBV4-2 and J is TRBJ2-3; possibly TRBD2 for D (6 bases). There are 13 residues in the CDR3. Germline lookup yields CDR1 LGHNA and CDR2 YNFKEQ. Trimming took 7 bases from V and 9 from J, leaving 17 bases between them. CDR3 DNA sequence: TGTGCCAGCAATCCCCGCGGGGAGAACACGCAGTATTTT. Residues: CASNPRGENTQYF.